This T cell receptor beta chain was obtained from a study of T cell repertoires in cytomegalovirus infection. Study in general: It can be stated that public TCR beta signatures indicated CMV infection as well as a matching HLA type.

CDR1 is SGHTA, CDR2 FQGNSA, per germline. The CDR3 is 18 residues long. This clonotype has more than one count but fewer than ten. A much larger clonotype is one base distant, so this may be a read error. TCRdb reprocessed the reads with MiXCR, giving one entry per CDR3 protein. The table shows 400,000 or so distinct CDR3 sequences, with approximately 31% occurring only once. The sequence derives from a human donor in good health (CMV status not recorded). Some clones in this sample may be carry-over from other donors' samples. Sequencing was carried out using PBMCs. The chain joins TRBV7-2 to TRBJ2-1, with D hard to call. The CDR3 DNA reads as TGTGCCAGCAGCTTAAGGACCCCAGCTGCGAGCTCCTACAATGGGCAGTTCTTC. Its protein is CASSLRTPAASSYNGQFF.